This T cell receptor beta chain was sequenced for a study of blood T cell repertoires in COVID-19. Overall study: Sites in the United States, Italy and Spain provided acute and convalescent COVID-19 samples. In each case, the material was cDNA or gDNA derived from T cells, B-cell-depleted T cells, or PBMCs.

Per the original methods: The assay estimated nucleated cells by amplifying reference gene primers. Profiled with immunoSEQ multiplex PCR; TCRdb holds only in-frame clones, not every one. Clone size and V and J calls were adopted from that table, with D and trimming inferred from the DNA. The table lists about 210,000 clones, 86% of them singletons, with 0.7% to 0.85% in the top ten. Germline loops: CDR1 MNHEY, CDR2 SVGAGI. J lost 2 bases, V lost 2 bases, and 2 bases had no gene match. CDR3 length equals 14 residues. This rearrangement joins TRBV6-5 to TRBJ2-7, with 8 bases identical to TRBD1. Sequences were obtained from peripheral blood. The sequence came from a woman in her 70s with acute or convalescent COVID-19. Here the CDR3 DNA reads TGTGCCAGCAGTTACCGGACAGGGACCTACGAGCAGTACTTC. Translating it yields CASSYRTGTYEQYF.